Below, 16 T cell receptor beta chains from the same sample are listed, as sequenced in a study of cytomegalovirus exposure and HLA in healthy donors (dated 2017 in TCRdb). The library was built by means of the immunoSEQ multiplex PCR assay. A mixture of 60 forward primers for TCR Vbeta segments and 13 reverse primers for TCR Jbeta segments was used in the multiplex PCR. Sourced from immuneACCESS, this table was stored by TCRdb with only in-frame sequences that have V and J called. A share of the clones is absent; for the studies checked, an unresolved V gene accounts for under half, and the remainder has no known explanation. Recorded for this sample are 200,000 or so clones; 75% to 90% of them occurred a single time. The ten biggest clones cover around 0.8% of the sample. The source material was PBMCs. These receptors all come from a woman between 18 and 29 years old in good health and CMV-seronegative.

The chain is built from TRBV14 and TRBJ1-3, with D perhaps matching TRBD1 (6 bases). Germline CDR1 reads SGHDN; CDR2 reads FVKESK. CDR3 length: 15 residues. V was clipped by 4 bases and J by 0 bases, with 10 bases between them. The DNA of the CDR3 is TGTGCCAGCAGCCTAAAACAGGGCTCTGGAAACACCATATATTTT. This sequence encodes CASSLKQGSGNTIYF.

Details on this clone: Other DNA sequences in this sample translate to the same CDR3. The rearrangement joins TRBV5-1 to TRBJ2-1; 11 positions match TRBD2. This CDR3 comprises 15 residues. J was trimmed by 9 bases and V by 0 bases; bases with no gene match: 5. Germline V gene sequence: CDR1 SGHRS, CDR2 YFSETQ. The CDR3 DNA sequence: TGCGCCAGCAGCTTGGAGCTAGCGGGAGGAGGTGAGCAGTTCTTC. It codes for CASSLELAGGGEQFF.

The chain employs TRBV27 and TRBJ2-1; TRBD2 is a possible D gene (5 bases). V was shortened by 4 bases and J by 4 bases, with 11 bases between the two germline ends. Per the germline V gene, CDR1 is MNHEY and CDR2 is SMNVEV (reference sequence). CDR3 size: 14 residues. In DNA, the CDR3 is TGTGCCAGCAGTTCCCTGGACTCTTACAATGAGCAGTTCTTC. It is translated as CASSSLDSYNEQFF.

This clone showed up just once. The rearrangement uses TRBV27 and TRBJ2-7, with D possibly TRBD1 on 5 matching bases. CDR1 and CDR2 (germline): MNHEY, SMNVEV (reference sequence). Trimming stripped 3 bases from V and 0 bases from J, with 12 bases between. This CDR3 is built from 15 residues. CDR3 in amino acids: CASSFAGPGSYEQYF. Here the CDR3 DNA reads TGTGCCAGCAGTTTCGCAGGGCCTGGCTCCTACGAGCAGTACTTC.

The chain links TRBV10-1 to TRBJ2-1; 9 bases are a match to TRBD1. CDR3 length: 14 amino acids. CDR1 WNHNN and CDR2 SYGVQD come from the germline V gene (reference sequence). Trimming at V came to 7 bases and at J to 8 bases, leaving 9 bases not matched to a gene. CDR3 residues: CASMAGQGDDEQFF. The CDR3 DNA reads TGCGCCAGCATGGCGGGACAGGGCGATGATGAGCAGTTCTTC.

The V call is TRBV28, the J call TRBJ2-3; 13 bases are a match to TRBD2. V was pared by 8 bases and J by 2 bases, with 10 bases of the junction left unmatched. The CDR3 has 17 amino acids. Looked up from germline, CDR1 is MDHEN and CDR2 is SYDVKM. CDR3 bases: TGTGCCAGCCAACTAGCGGGAGGGCTTGGGCACACAGATACGCAGTATTTT. Encoded protein: CASQLAGGLGHTDTQYF. Complete variable domain (other parts from reference TRBV28 and TRBJ2-3): DVKVTQSSRYLVKRTGEKVFLECVQDMDHENMFWYRQDPGLGLRLIYFSYDVKMKEKGDIPEGYSVSREKKERFSLILESASTNQTSMYLCASQLAGGLGHTDTQYFGPGTRLTVL.

This clone occurred once. The rearrangement joins TRBV7-2 to TRBJ2-5; 7 nucleotides line up with TRBD2. Per the germline V gene, CDR1 is SGHTA and CDR2 is FQGNSA. The V and J ends lost 0 bases and 4 bases, in that order; junction bases with no gene match: 8. The CDR3 loop spans 16 amino acids. The CDR3 spells CASSLALGRVGETQYF. The CDR3 DNA follows: TGTGCCAGCAGCTTAGCACTGGGGAGGGTGGGAGAGACCCAGTACTTC.

CDR3 DNA sequence: TGTGCCAGCAGTTTATCGGTGCCGAGCTCCTACAATGAGCAGTTCTTC. Its protein product is CASSLSVPSSYNEQFF. The chain has TRBV27 and TRBJ2-1, with unresolved D. V was shortened by 0 bases and J by 0 bases, with 9 bases between the two germline ends. CDR3 size: 16 residues. Germline CDR1 is MNHEY and CDR2 is SMNVEV (reference sequence).

The sample holds a few counts of this clone. CDR3 DNA: TGCGCCAGCAGCCAAAAGGGCGGGAGTACCTACGAGCAGTACTTC. It encodes CASSQKGGSTYEQYF. This chain links TRBV4-1 with TRBJ2-7; 7 nucleotides align to TRBD2. The ends lost 2 bases at V and 2 bases at J; junction bases unmatched: 6. Per the germline V gene, CDR1 is MGHRA and CDR2 is YSYEKL. This CDR3 is built from 15 residues.

The chain joins TRBV9 to TRBJ1-1, with a weak D call TRBD1 (5 bases). The germline CDR1 and CDR2 sequences are SGDLS and YYNGEE. The CDR3 loop spans 15 amino acids. V was clipped by 4 bases and J by 0 bases, with 13 bases between them. CDR3 bases: TGTGCCAGCAGCAAGCCTGGGGGGGTGAACACTGAAGCTTTCTTT. It encodes CASSKPGGVNTEAFF.

V gene TRBV25-1 combines with J gene TRBJ2-1; 8 bases agree with TRBD1. This CDR3 has 15 amino acids. The trim removed 2 bases at V and 5 bases at J, leaving 5 bases unmatched. Germline assignment: CDR1 MGHDK and CDR2 SYGVNS. CDR3 in DNA: TGTGCCAGCAGTGAAGACAGGGGCGTGGACAATGAGCAGTTCTTC. Amino acids: CASSEDRGVDNEQFF.

The gene calls are TRBV6-1 and TRBJ2-7; 11 bases agree with TRBD2. The germline CDR1 and CDR2 sequences are MNHNS and SASEGT. This CDR3 region has 14 residues. After removal of 10 bases from V and 1 base from J, the junction contained 6 bases not matched to a gene. In DNA, the CDR3 is TGTGCCACCCAGCGGACTAGCGGGTCCTACGAGCAGTACTTC. It translates to CATQRTSGSYEQYF.

V is TRBV11-3 and J is TRBJ2-2, with 9 bases matching TRBD2. With 3 bases clipped from V and 6 bases from J, the junction kept 5 bases outside the gene matches. Germline V CDR1 and CDR2: SGHNT, YENEEA. This CDR3 spans 15 amino acids. For the CDR3, the DNA is TGTGCCAGCAGCTTTGGCGGGAGGGCCGCCGGGGAGCTGTTTTTT. Translation gives CASSFGGRAAGELFF. The whole variable domain, filled in from reference TRBV11-3 and TRBJ2-2, reads EAGVVQSPRYKIIEKKQPVAFWCNPISGHNTLYWYLQNLGQGPELLIRYENEEAVDDSQLPKDRFSAERLKGVDSTLKIQPAELGDSAVYLCASSFGGRAAGELFFGEGSRLTVL.

The V gene is TRBV30, the J gene TRBJ2-7; 13 bases are a match to TRBD2. The germline V gene has CDR1 GTSNPN and CDR2 SVGIG (reference sequence). J gave up 2 bases and V 3 bases, and 4 bases lay outside the gene matches. The CDR3 is 15 residues long. In DNA form, the CDR3 reads TGTGCCTGGAGCGAAGGGACTAGCGGGACCTACGAGCAGTACTTC. Protein: CAWSEGTSGTYEQYF.

This chain uses TRBV10-1 with TRBJ2-5; 10 nucleotides line up with TRBD1. The end of the DNA aligns better with TRBJ2-7, so the J call may be wrong. Germline lookup yields CDR1 WNHNN and CDR2 SYGVQD (reference sequence). There are 16 residues in the CDR3. The CDR3 sequence is CASSEKSGQGTYEQYF. CDR3 in DNA: TGCGCCAGCAGTGAGAAATCGGGACAGGGGACCTACGAGCAGTACTTC.

The chain links TRBV27 to TRBJ2-7; 7 nucleotides align to TRBD1. The V gene end was trimmed by 3 bases and the J gene end by 2 bases; junction bases not matched to a gene: 1. The CDR3 totals 13 residues. Germline assignment: CDR1 MNHEY and CDR2 SMNVEV (reference sequence). The CDR3 bases are TGTGCCAGCAGTTTCGACAGGGCCTACGAGCAGTACTTC. Translated: CASSFDRAYEQYF.